One and the same sample provided the 6 T cell receptor beta chains below, sequenced in a study of blood T cell repertoires in COVID-19. Assay used: immunoSEQ multiplex PCR; TCRdb lists only in-frame clones, some missing. In the table there are about 250,000 clones, approximately 88% of which are singletons. The specimen sequenced was peripheral blood. These receptors were taken from a woman aged 25 to 39 with COVID-19, enrolled during active disease.

V is TRBV5-5 and J is TRBJ2-1; 12 nucleotides agree with TRBD2. Germline V gene sequence: CDR1 SGHKS, CDR2 YYEKEE (reference sequence). This CDR3 spans 15 amino acids. The V and J ends lost 0 bases and 5 bases, in that order; junction bases with no gene match: 0. The CDR3 DNA sequence: TGTGCCAGCAGCTTGGGACTAGCGGGAGACAATGAGCAGTTCTTC. Translation: CASSLGLAGDNEQFF.

The chain links TRBV5-1 to TRBJ1-6; 7 bases align to TRBD1. The CDR3 has 16 residues. CDR1 and CDR2 (germline): SGHRS, YFSETQ. After removal of 4 bases from V and 0 bases from J, the junction contained 4 bases not matched to a gene. CDR3: CASSTGQSSYNSPLHF. CDR3 nucleotide sequence: TGCGCCAGCAGCACGGGACAGAGCTCCTATAATTCACCCCTCCACTTT. Full variable domain (remainder filled in from reference TRBV5-1 and TRBJ1-6): KAGVTQTPRYLIKTRGQQVTLSCSPISGHRSVSWYQQTPGQGLQFLFEYFSETQRNKGNFPGRFSGRQFSNSRSEMNVSTLELGDSALYLCASSTGQSSYNSPLHFGNGTRLTVT.

CDR3: CASSLEGQTGNTIYF. The DNA for the CDR3 is TGCGCCAGCAGCTTGGAGGGACAGACTGGAAACACCATATATTTT. This chain joins TRBV5-1 and TRBJ1-3, with 7 bases lining up with TRBD1. Per the germline V gene, CDR1 is SGHRS and CDR2 is YFSETQ. The CDR3 is made up of 15 amino acids. V shed 0 bases and J 2 bases; nucleotides not matched to a gene: 2.

This chain connects TRBV2 to TRBJ2-7, with 9 positions matching TRBD1. The germline gives CDR1 SNHLY, CDR2 FYNNEI. This CDR3 is built from 16 residues. V dropped 6 bases and J dropped 2; count of bases not matched to a gene: 11. CDR3 in DNA: TGTGCCAGCAGGGAAACCGCCGGGACAGGGCCCTACGAGCAGTACTTC. Its protein is CASRETAGTGPYEQYF.

The chain uses TRBV6-5 and TRBJ1-4, with D possibly TRBD1 on 6 matching bases. The CDR3 consists of 15 residues. Germline CDR1 is MNHEY and CDR2 is SVGAGI. Trimming shortened V by 3 bases and J by 5 bases, and 13 bases separated the two germline ends. The CDR3 reads CASSYGGRGNEKLFF. In nucleotides, the CDR3 is TGTGCCAGCAGTTATGGAGGGAGGGGGAATGAAAAACTGTTTTTT.

This chain links TRBV7-2 with TRBJ2-2, with 9 bases identical to TRBD2. CDR3 size: 17 residues. In germline, CDR1 is SGHTA, CDR2 FQGNSA. J lost 4 bases, V lost 5 bases, and 11 bases had no gene match. The CDR3 here is CASSPLGSGGRTGELFF. The DNA of the CDR3 is TGTGCCAGCAGCCCCCTCGGGAGCGGGGGGCGCACCGGGGAGCTGTTTTTT.